This TCR beta chain came from a study of blood T cell repertoires in COVID-19. The overall study: The cDNA or gDNA used as material had been derived from T cells, B-cell-depleted T cells, or PBMCs.

How the authors handled the data: Reference gene primer amplification gave estimated nucleated cell counts. Repertoires were generated with immunoSEQ multiplex PCR, while TCRdb's copy carries only in-frame clones and drops some. V and J calls and clone size are copied from that table; D and trimming were computed from the DNA. This sample has about 140,000 clones, with over 80% found just once. The CDR3 is 14 residues long. Germline lookup yields CDR1 SGHTA and CDR2 FQGTGA. Trimming pared 4 bases from V and 3 bases from J, leaving 9 bases between. This sequence joins TRBV7-3 and TRBJ2-2; tentatively, D is TRBD1 (6 bases). The sequence was obtained from a man aged 60-69 years with active or convalescent COVID-19. Sequencing was done on a sample of peripheral blood. For the CDR3, the DNA is TGTGCCAGCAGCTCCACAGGGTACACCGGGGAGCTGTTTTTT. Residues: CASSSTGYTGELFF.